The 18 T cell receptor beta chains listed next were all sequenced from one sample in a study of regulatory T cells in long-lasting Graves disease. The time point was: persistent/refractory GD, antithyroid drugs over 5 years with positive TRAb. PBMC-derived RNA was used for the TCR library. Libraries of TCR beta came from iRepertoire HTBI primers plus Arm-PCR of CDR3 regions. TCRdb processed the multiplex PCR reads anew with MiXCR; each CDR3 protein has one entry. The data show about 340,000 distinct CDR3 sequences, less than 20% seen once. The sequencing used peripheral blood mononuclear cells (PBMCs), collected when the disease was refractory, from a patient treated with antithyroid drugs. These receptors were collected from a female donor with Graves disease.

The V call is TRBV6-1, the J call TRBJ1-2; 7 nucleotides align to TRBD1. The CDR3 has 14 amino acids. Germline-derived CDR1 and CDR2 are MNHNS and SASEGT. J gave up 5 bases and V 3 bases, and 6 bases lay outside the gene matches. The CDR3 is CASSDRDSGYGYTF. The DNA for the CDR3 is TGTGCCAGCAGTGACAGGGACAGCGGATATGGCTACACCTTC.

This chain joins TRBV12-3 or TRBV12-4 and TRBJ2-2; 8 bases fit TRBD1. The CDR3 runs to 15 residues. V lost 3 bases to trimming and J lost 6 bases; unmatched junction nucleotides: 6. CDR3 residues: CASSLSSGGAGELFF. The CDR3 nucleotides are TGTGCCAGCAGTTTGAGCTCAGGGGGCGCCGGGGAGCTGTTTTTT.

This clonotype appeared many times. V and J are TRBV4-1 and TRBJ1-2; 8 nucleotides align to TRBD1. The CDR3 contains 16 residues. Germline lookup yields CDR1 MGHRA and CDR2 YSYEKL. J lost 6 bases, V lost 8 bases, and 17 bases had no gene match. In nucleotides, the CDR3 is TGCGCCAGCTGTAGAGAAACCGGGACAGGAGGCAATGGCTACACCTTC. It encodes CASCRETGTGGNGYTF.

This clonotype was counted between two and nine times. The chain is built from TRBV5-1 and TRBJ2-3; D perhaps matches TRBD2 (6 bases). Germline-derived CDR1 and CDR2 are SGHRS and YFSETQ. This CDR3 is built from 14 residues. V was trimmed by 3 bases and J by 4 bases, leaving 12 bases between them. CDR3 nucleotides: TGCGCCAGCAGCTCTGGGGACTCTTCAGATACGCAGTATTTT. This translates into CASSSGDSSDTQYF.

This clonotype was found many times. CDR3 in DNA: TGTGCCAGCAGCAAGGGACAGATCAATTCACCCCTCCACTTT. This translates into CASSKGQINSPLHF. The rearrangement links TRBV7-8 to TRBJ1-6, with TRBD1 matching 7 bases. The CDR3 sequence is 14 residues long. Germline trimming cut 5 bases from V and 7 bases from J; bases unmatched to any gene: 5. Germline loops: CDR1 SGHVS, CDR2 FQNEAQ. The full variable domain, in which reference TRBV7-8 and TRBJ1-6 provide the parts outside the CDR3, is GAGVSQSPRYKVAKRGQDVALRCDPISGHVSLFWYQQALGQGPEFLTYFQNEAQLDKSGLPSDRFFAERPEGSVSTLKIQRTQQEDSAVYLCASSKGQINSPLHFGNGTRLTVT.

This clonotype occurred a few times. V and J are TRBV29-1 and TRBJ2-7; D uncertain. V was pared by 6 bases and J by 0 bases, with 12 bases between. Germline V gene lookup returns CDR1 SQVTM and CDR2 ANQGSEA. The CDR3 length is 13 residues. In nucleotides, the CDR3 is TGCAGCGTGCTTACGTGGGACTCCTACGAGCAGTACTTC. Amino acid sequence: CSVLTWDSYEQYF.

This clonotype was counted a few times. This sequence joins TRBV7-6 and TRBJ1-1; possible D gene TRBD1, 5 bases. V shed 3 bases and J shed 4 bases, with 12 bases lying between them. This CDR3 has 14 residues. Germline V CDR1 and CDR2: SGHVS, FNYEAQ. Here the CDR3 DNA reads TGTGCCAGCAGCTTCGCCACTGGGGGCACTGAAGCTTTCTTT. Its translation is CASSFATGGTEAFF.

The chain recombines TRBV6-1 with TRBJ1-5; 7 bases are a match to TRBD1. Trimming removed 2 bases from V and 2 bases from J; junction bases left unmatched: 12. The CDR3 is 18 residues long. Germline CDR1 and CDR2: MNHNS and SASEGT. The CDR3 sequence is CASSEYRAGGDGNQPQHF. CDR3 coding DNA: TGTGCCAGCAGTGAATATAGGGCAGGGGGAGACGGCAATCAGCCCCAGCATTTT.

This clonotype was observed at least ten times. The CDR3 coding sequence is TGTGCCAGCAGGAGTGGCAATCAGCCCCAGCATTTT. It translates to CASRSGNQPQHF. The chain couples TRBV6-1 to TRBJ1-5; no clear D gene. This CDR3 spans 12 amino acids. CDR1 is MNHNS, CDR2 SASEGT, per germline. Trimming shortened V by 6 bases and J by 2 bases, and 5 bases separated the two germline ends.

The chain uses TRBV5-8 and TRBJ2-2, with 8 bases identical to TRBD2. This CDR3 is 14 amino acids long. Germline CDR1 reads SGHTS; CDR2 reads YDEGEE. V was pared by 5 bases and J by 7 bases, with 7 bases of the junction left unmatched. CDR3 nucleotides: TGTGCCAGCAGACAGCGGGAGTGGGTCGGGGAGCTGTTTTTT. Protein product: CASRQREWVGELFF.

This clonotype was seen repeatedly, ten times or more. The genes are TRBV11-3 and TRBJ1-1; 8 bases match TRBD1. V was pared by 5 bases and J by 1 base, with 6 bases of the junction left unmatched. Per germline, CDR1 SGHNT and CDR2 YENEEA. This CDR3 has 15 residues. In DNA, the CDR3 is TGTGCCAGCAGCACCTACAGGGGGAGGAACACTGAAGCTTTCTTT. Its translation: CASSTYRGRNTEAFF.

The chain links TRBV11-2 to TRBJ2-3; the match to TRBD2 covers 11 bases. Trimming cost V 1 base and J 1 base; bases outside gene matches: 13. Germline V lookup: CDR1 SGHAT, CDR2 FQNNGV. CDR3 length: 20 residues. The CDR3 loop is CASSLGLVAGGRIGTDTQYF. CDR3 nucleotides: TGTGCCAGCAGCTTAGGTTTAGTAGCGGGGGGGCGAATCGGCACAGATACGCAGTATTTT.

The sample holds many counts of this clonotype. The gene calls are TRBV28 and TRBJ1-2; a weak D match, TRBD1 (6 bases). The V gene's germline CDR1 is MDHEN and CDR2 SYDVKM. Trimming removed 1 base from V and 8 bases from J, with 17 bases in between. The CDR3 sequence is 15 residues long. CDR3 region: CASSLFWGRSWGYTF. The CDR3 nucleotides read TGTGCCAGCAGTTTATTCTGGGGGCGGTCTTGGGGCTACACCTTC.

In this sample, this clonotype turned up many times. This chain joins TRBV2 and TRBJ2-7, with a weak D call TRBD1 (5 bases). The V gene's germline CDR1 is SNHLY and CDR2 FYNNEI. The CDR3 sequence is 14 residues long. V lost 7 bases, J lost 3 bases, and 16 bases lay in between. In DNA, the CDR3 is TGTGCCAGCATTCCGAACCTTGACAGCTACGAGCAGTACTTC. Its protein is CASIPNLDSYEQYF.

This clonotype was detected only a few times. V usage is TRBV19 and J usage is TRBJ1-5; D possibly corresponds to TRBD1 (5 bases). The V gene's germline CDR1 is LNHDA and CDR2 SQIVND (reference sequence). This CDR3 has 15 amino acids. Trimming shortened V by 3 bases and J by 3 bases, and 12 bases separated the two germline ends. CDR3 amino acids: CASSMERGDNQPQHF. CDR3 nucleotide sequence: TGTGCCAGTAGTATGGAAAGGGGCGACAATCAGCCCCAGCATTTT.

This clonotype has just a few counts. The V and J genes are TRBV5-4 and TRBJ1-6; no definite D call. The V and J ends lost 4 bases and 7 bases respectively, with 15 bases between them. Germline loops: CDR1 SGHNT, CDR2 YYREEE (reference sequence). This CDR3 has 15 residues. This chain's CDR3 is CASSGTTTGNSPLHF. The CDR3, as DNA: TGTGCCAGCAGCGGAACGACAACTGGGAATTCACCCCTCCACTTT.

This clonotype was observed a few times. The rearrangement links TRBV5-1 to TRBJ2-5, with 7 bases matching TRBD1. This CDR3 contains 15 residues. V gave up 4 bases and J gave up 2 bases; unmatched junction bases: 8. CDR1 and CDR2 from the germline V gene are SGHRS and YFSETQ. The CDR3 sequence: CASSPDRVRQETQYF. For the CDR3, the DNA is TGCGCCAGCAGCCCTGACAGGGTGCGACAAGAGACCCAGTACTTC.

In its sample, this clonotype was seen many times. The chain recombines TRBV3-1 with TRBJ2-7; TRBD2 aligns across 11 bases. This CDR3 is 15 amino acids long. The ends lost 0 bases at V and 6 bases at J; junction bases unmatched: 4. Looked up from germline, CDR1 is LGHDT and CDR2 is YNNKEL (reference sequence). The CDR3 DNA reads TGTGCCAGCAGCCAAGAACTAGCGGGAGAAGGCGAGCAGTACTTC. Its translation is CASSQELAGEGEQYF.